This T cell receptor (beta chain) was sequenced in a study of blood T cell repertoires in COVID-19 (dated by TCRdb to 2020 to 2022). For the wider study: Samples from collaborators originated in the United States, Italy and Spain and spanned both the acute and convalescent phases of COVID-19. The prospective study material was composed of cDNA or gDNA derived from T cells, B-cell-depleted T cells, or PBMCs. The dataset comprised deeply sampled blood TCRbeta repertoires from subjects exposed to, actively infected with, or recovered from COVID-19. The repertoires were released in a freely available public database meant as a resource for research on the immune response to SARS-CoV-2. Samples came from the ongoing ImmuneRACE study (first 160 participants) plus 1,254 subjects from 6 global collaborators. A de-identified subject ID, COVID-19 status, age in years and sex were almost always included in the sample metadata. Where available, HLA class I and class II types were taken from metadata supplied by the sample provider and were not determined by assay-based typing.

The CDR3 runs 12 amino acids, cysteine and phenylalanine included. The read is trimmed to its CDR3 DNA, 36 bases read in frame from base 1. Trimming accounts for 10 bases at V and 7 bases at J, while the number of junction bases matched to no gene is 4. CDR1 and CDR2 were assigned from the germline V gene as MNHEY and SVGAGI. TCRbeta CDR3 regions were amplified from genomic DNA by means of the immunoSEQ Assay, a bias-controlled multiplex PCR. Turning to the authors' computational methods: The number of nucleated cells in each sample was estimated by amplification of reference gene primers within the assay. To quantify the absolute abundance of each unique TCRbeta CDR3 rearrangement, sequence reads were collapsed and filtered. For each sample, productive Simpson clonality was calculated by taking the square root of Simpson's diversity index across productive rearrangements. What TCRdb holds here is the immuneACCESS table cut down to in-frame rearrangements. Part of the clones is not present; checked against another copy, under half of the missing clones reflect an unresolved V gene, and the others are unexplained. That table is the source of V, J and clone size, and D and trimming were worked out from the DNA. The sample table holds fewer than 250,000 clones, of which 70% to 90% were seen once. Under 5.5% of the sample goes to the ten largest clones.

Here is what the overall study found, with its caveats: Clinical and demographic metadata were provided uncurated, with the amount varying by source and participant.

To note about this clone: Its antigen is currently not known. Per-nucleotide qualities are absent, and no much larger clonotype sits a single base away.

Whole blood was collected in K2EDTA tubes by collaborating institutions according to the institutions' own protocols. For TCRbeta analysis, collaborators shipped samples as frozen whole blood, isolated PBMCs, or DNA extracted from either of those sample types. Input material: peripheral blood. The chain couples TRBV6-5 to TRBJ1-6; 7 of the junction bases match TRBD1. This receptor was obtained from a woman aged 40-49 years with acute or convalescent COVID-19. The CDR3 region has the sequence CAIGTVNSPLHF. DNA sequence: TGTGCCATTGGGACAGTCAATTCACCCCTCCACTTT.